Listed below are T cell receptor beta chains from one sample, sequenced in a study of post-analysis software for immune sequencing data. MiXCR, run by TCRdb on the PCR reads, gives a single entry per CDR3 protein. The table records some 500,000 distinct CDR3 sequences, roughly 46% of them present only once. The sequencing input was blood. Receptors originate from a girl aged 5-17 years with multiple sclerosis. The CDR3 runs from the conserved cysteine through the conserved F or W.

TRBV2,TRBJ2-3,CASSEVSAGPSTDTQYF
TRBV4-1,TRBJ2-2,CASSQVQGGTGELFF
TRBV6-6,TRBJ2-1,CASSGSGRAGDEQFF
TRBV20-1,TRBJ2-6,CSGRSRGMSSGANVLTF
TRBV24-1,TRBJ2-1,CATGLTGSNEQFF
TRBV29-1,TRBJ2-7,CSVVPGLARREQYF
TRBV4-1,TRBJ2-7,CASSQVRALESSYEQYF
TRBV10-2,TRBJ2-1,CASSDSLAKPGDEQFF
TRBV28,TRBJ1-2,CASRPSGHNYGYTF
TRBV29-1,TRBJ2-5,CSVVRGLVPETQYF
TRBV11-1,TRBJ2-1,CASSLSRDDYNEQFF
TRBV20-1,TRBJ2-3,CSAQGGWVSTDTQYF
TRBV20-1,TRBJ2-5,CSAALGTSARFRETQYF
TRBV12-3/TRBV12-4,TRBJ2-5,CASSLVARETQYF
TRBV30,TRBJ2-7,CAWRRGSYEQYF
TRBV20-1,TRBJ2-1,CSARGESTPYNEQFF
TRBV6-5,TRBJ2-7,CASSRSGREQYF